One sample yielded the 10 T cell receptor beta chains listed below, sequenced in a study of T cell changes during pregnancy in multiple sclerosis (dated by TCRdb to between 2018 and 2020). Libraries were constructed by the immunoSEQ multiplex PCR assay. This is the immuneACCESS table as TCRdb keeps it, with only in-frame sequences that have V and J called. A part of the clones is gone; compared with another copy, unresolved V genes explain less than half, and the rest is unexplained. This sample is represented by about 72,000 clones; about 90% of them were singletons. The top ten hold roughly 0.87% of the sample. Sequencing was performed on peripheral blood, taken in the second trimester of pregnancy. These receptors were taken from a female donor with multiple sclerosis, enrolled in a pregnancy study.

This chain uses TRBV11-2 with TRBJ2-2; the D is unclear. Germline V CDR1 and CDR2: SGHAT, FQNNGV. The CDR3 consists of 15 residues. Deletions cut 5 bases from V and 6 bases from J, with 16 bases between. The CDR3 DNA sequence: TGTGCCAGCAGCCCCCTAGGTTCGGTGCCCGGGGAGCTGTTTTTT. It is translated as CASSPLGSVPGELFF.

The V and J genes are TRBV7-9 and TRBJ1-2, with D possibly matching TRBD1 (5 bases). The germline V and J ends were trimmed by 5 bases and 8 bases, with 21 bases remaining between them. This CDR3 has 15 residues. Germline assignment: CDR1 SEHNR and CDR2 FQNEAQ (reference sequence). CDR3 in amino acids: CASSTTGGVTIGYTF. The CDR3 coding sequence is TGTGCCAGCAGCACCACAGGTGGAGTAACTATCGGCTACACCTTC.

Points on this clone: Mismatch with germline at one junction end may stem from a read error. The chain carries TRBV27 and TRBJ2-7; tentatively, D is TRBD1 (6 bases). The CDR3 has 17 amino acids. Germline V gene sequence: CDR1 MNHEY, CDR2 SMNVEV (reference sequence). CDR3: CASSEIGRTASSYKQYF. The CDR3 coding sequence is TGTGCCAGCAGTGAAATCGGTCGGACAGCCTCCTCCTACAAGCAGTACTTC.

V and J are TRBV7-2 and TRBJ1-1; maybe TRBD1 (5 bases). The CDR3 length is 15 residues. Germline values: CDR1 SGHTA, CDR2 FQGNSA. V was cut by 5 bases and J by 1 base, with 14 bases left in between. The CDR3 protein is CASSIYTGANTEAFF. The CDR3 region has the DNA TGTGCCAGCAGCATTTATACAGGTGCGAACACTGAAGCTTTCTTT. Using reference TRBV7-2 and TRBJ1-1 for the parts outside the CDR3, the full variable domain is GAGVSQSPSNKVTEKGKDVELRCDPISGHTALYWYRQSLGQGLEFLIYFQGNSAPDKSGLPSDRFSAERTGGSVSTLTIQRTQQEDSAVYLCASSIYTGANTEAFFGQGTRLTVV.

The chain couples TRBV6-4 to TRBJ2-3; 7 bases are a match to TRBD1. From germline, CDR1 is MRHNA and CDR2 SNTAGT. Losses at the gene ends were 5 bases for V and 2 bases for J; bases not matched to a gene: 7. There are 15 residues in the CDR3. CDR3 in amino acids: CASSHGQEYTDTQYF. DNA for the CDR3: TGTGCCAGCAGTCATGGACAGGAATACACAGATACGCAGTATTTT.

CDR3: CASKAVQVNYGYTF. The CDR3 region has the DNA TGTGCCAGCAAAGCAGTTCAGGTTAACTATGGCTACACCTTC. The chain is built from TRBV6-6 and TRBJ1-2; D ambiguous. This CDR3 has 14 residues. Looked up from germline, CDR1 is MNHNY and CDR2 is SVGAGI (reference sequence). Trimming stripped 7 bases from V and 1 base from J, with 13 bases between.

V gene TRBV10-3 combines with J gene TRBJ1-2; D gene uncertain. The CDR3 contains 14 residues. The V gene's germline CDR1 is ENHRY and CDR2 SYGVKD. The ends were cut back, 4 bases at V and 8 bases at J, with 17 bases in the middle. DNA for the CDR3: TGTGCCATCAGTGTCGGCGGTGCGGGCCGGGGCTACACCTTC. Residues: CAISVGGAGRGYTF.

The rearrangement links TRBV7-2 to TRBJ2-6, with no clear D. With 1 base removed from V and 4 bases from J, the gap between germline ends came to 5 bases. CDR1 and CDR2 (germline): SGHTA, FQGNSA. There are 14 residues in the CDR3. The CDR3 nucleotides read TGTGCCAGCAGCTTAGACTCCGGGGCCAACGTCCTGACTTTC. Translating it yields CASSLDSGANVLTF.

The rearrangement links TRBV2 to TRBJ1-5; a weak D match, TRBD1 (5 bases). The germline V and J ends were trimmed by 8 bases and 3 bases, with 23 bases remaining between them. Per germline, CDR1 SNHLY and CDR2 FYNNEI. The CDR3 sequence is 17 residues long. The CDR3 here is CASSWGVQQVNNQPQHF. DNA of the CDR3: TGTGCCAGCTCTTGGGGGGTCCAACAGGTAAACAATCAGCCCCAGCATTTT.

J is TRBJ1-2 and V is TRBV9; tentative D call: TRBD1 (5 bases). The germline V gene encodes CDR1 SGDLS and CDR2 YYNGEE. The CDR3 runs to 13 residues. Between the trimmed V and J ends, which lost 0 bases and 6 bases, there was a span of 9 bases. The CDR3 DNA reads TGTGCCAGCAGCGTAGCGGGGGTACATGGCTACACCTTC. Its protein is CASSVAGVHGYTF. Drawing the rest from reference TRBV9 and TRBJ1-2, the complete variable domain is DSGVTQTPKHLITATGQRVTLRCSPRSGDLSVYWYQQSLDQGLQFLIQYYNGEERAKGNILERFSAQQFPDLHSELNLSSLELGDSALYFCASSVAGVHGYTFGSGTRLTVV.